The T cell receptor beta chain described here comes from a study of blood T cell repertoires in COVID-19. Turning to the study itself: From T cells, B-cell-depleted T cells, or PBMCs came the material, which was cDNA or gDNA.

As processed by the authors: By means of reference gene primer amplification, nucleated cell counts were estimated. Profiling relied on immunoSEQ multiplex PCR, and the TCRdb table lists in-frame clones only, not all of them. The DNA was the basis for D and trimming; V, J and clone size are from that table. The data hold about 310,000 clones, with roughly 84% observed a single time. Per the germline V gene, CDR1 is LGHDT and CDR2 is YNNKEL (reference sequence). V dropped 0 bases and J dropped 2 bases, with 11 bases sitting between them. The CDR3 has 15 residues. The sequenced material came from peripheral blood. This sequence originates from a man aged 50 to 60 with active or convalescent COVID-19. This chain joins TRBV3-1 (or the pseudogene TRBV3-2) and TRBJ2-7; TRBD1 is a possible D gene (6 bases). This CDR3 reads CASSQEGQGPYEQYF. The CDR3 DNA sequence: TGTGCCAGCAGCCAAGAAGGGCAGGGGCCCTACGAGCAGTACTTC.